This T cell receptor (beta chain) was captured in a study of T-cell reconstitution after alpha-beta-depleted transplantation in children. Losses at the gene ends were 1 base for V and 6 bases for J; bases not matched to a gene: 5. The germline V gene encodes CDR1 SGHRS and CDR2 YFSETQ. CDR3 length: 15 amino acids. Unique molecular identifiers tagged the TCRbeta library. TCRdb reprocessed the PCR reads via MiXCR and lists one record per CDR3 protein. The sample holds roughly 500,000 distinct CDR3 sequences; around 17% are singletons and the top ten take roughly 3.3%. This specimen consisted of PBMCs from the stem cell graft donor, obtained from the stem cell graft. The V and J genes are TRBV5-1 and TRBJ2-2; TRBD2 aligns across 8 bases. The source of this sequence is a human donor who donated a stem cell graft to a child with acute lymphoblastic leukemia. The CDR3 reads CASSLRREVPGELFF. The CDR3 bases are TGCGCCAGCAGCTTGAGGCGGGAGGTCCCCGGGGAGCTGTTTTTT.